This TCR beta chain appears in the sequencing data of a study of CD8+ T cells in alopecia areata. General study findings and limits: Scalp sample sequencing also detects resident alphabeta T cells of normal skin. Scalp clonality decreased significantly with tofacitinib, and so did expanded CD8+ clones among the top 100. The link between baseline CD8+ expansion and response remains uncertain with one nonresponder.

A note on this clone: Its specificity is not known.

Noted treatment: oral pan-JAK inhibitor, 5-10 mg twice daily. Peripheral blood and lesional scalp punch biopsies came from alopecia areata patients. It was cDNA, reverse transcribed from extracted RNA, that served as the sequencing template. Data came from immunoSEQ multiplex PCR; TCRdb stores just in-frame clones and leaves some out. The data hold fewer than 150,000 clones, with roughly 50% observed a single time. Trimming removed 6 bases at V and 2 bases at J, with 20 bases between. The CDR3 is 17 amino acids. Per the germline V gene, CDR1 is MDHEN and CDR2 is SYDVKM. The TCR originated in a human donor with alopecia areata. The sample was CD8+ T cells sorted from blood, taken at week 4, from a patient treated with tofacitinib. V gene TRBV28 combines with J gene TRBJ2-1; tentatively, D is TRBD1 or TRBD2 (5 bases each). CDR3 sequence: CASRPTLGRLAYNEQFF. In nucleotides, the CDR3 is TGTGCCAGCAGGCCCACCCTGGGACGGTTGGCCTACAATGAGCAGTTCTTC.